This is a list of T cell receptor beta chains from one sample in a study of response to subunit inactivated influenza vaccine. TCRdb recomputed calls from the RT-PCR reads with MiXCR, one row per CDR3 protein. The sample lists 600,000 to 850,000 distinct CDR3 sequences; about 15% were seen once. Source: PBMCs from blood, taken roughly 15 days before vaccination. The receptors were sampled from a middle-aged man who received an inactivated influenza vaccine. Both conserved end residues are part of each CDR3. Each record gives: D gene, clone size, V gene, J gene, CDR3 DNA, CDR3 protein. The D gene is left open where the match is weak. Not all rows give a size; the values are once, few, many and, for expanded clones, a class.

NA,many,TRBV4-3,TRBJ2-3,TGCGCCAGCAGCCAAGTCACGGGGGCGACGGAGCAGTATTTT,CASSQVTGATEQYF
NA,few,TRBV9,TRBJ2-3,TGTGCCAGCAGCGTATTCACAGCAAGTAGCACAGATACGCAGTATTTT,CASSVFTASSTDTQYF
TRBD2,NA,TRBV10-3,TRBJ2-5,TGTGCCATCAGCGGGACTAGCGGGAGACAGACCCAGTACTTC,CAISGTSGRQTQYF
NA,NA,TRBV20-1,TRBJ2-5,TGCAGTGCTACACTTCTAAGGGGTAGAGAGACCCAGTACTTC,CSATLLRGRETQYF
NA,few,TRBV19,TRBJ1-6,TGTGCCAGTACAGAAACGGGCTCCTATAATTCACCCCTCCACTTT,CASTETGSYNSPLHF
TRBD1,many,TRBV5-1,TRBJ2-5,TGCGCCAGTAGGACAGGGGCCGGGGAGACCCAGTACTTC,CASRTGAGETQYF
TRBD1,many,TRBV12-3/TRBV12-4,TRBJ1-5,TGTGCCAGCAAGACGACAGGGGAGACCGGGCCCCAGCATTTT,CASKTTGETGPQHF
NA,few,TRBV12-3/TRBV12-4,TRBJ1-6,TGTGCCAGCACCTGGGGGGGGGAGGTTGGATCACCCCTCCACTTT,CASTWGGEVGSPLHF
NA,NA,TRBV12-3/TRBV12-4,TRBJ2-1,TGTGCCAGCAGTCCGAGCTCGAGCCGGGGCAGGACCTACAATGAGCAGTTCTTC,CASSPSSSRGRTYNEQFF
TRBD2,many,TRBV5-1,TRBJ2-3,TGCGCCAGCAGCTTGTGGGCGGGAGTATTCACAGATACGCAGTATTTT,CASSLWAGVFTDTQYF
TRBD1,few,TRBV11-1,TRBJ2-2,TGTGCCAGCAGCTGGGACAGGGGTTTTTTAACCGGGGAGCTGTTTTTT,CASSWDRGFLTGELFF
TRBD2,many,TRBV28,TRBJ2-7,TGTGCCAGCAGCCCGACTAGCGGGAGGTCCTACGAGCAGTACTTC,CASSPTSGRSYEQYF
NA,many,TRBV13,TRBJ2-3,TGTGCCAGCAGCCCTGGCCCCGGGACACCGGGCACAGATACGCAGTATTTT,CASSPGPGTPGTDTQYF
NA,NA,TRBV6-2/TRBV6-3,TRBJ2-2,TGTGCCAGCAACCGGGGACACCTGAACACCGGGGAGCTGTTTTTT,CASNRGHLNTGELFF
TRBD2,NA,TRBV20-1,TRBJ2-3,TGCAGTGCCCTCGGAGGCCCGTCCAGCGGGAGGTGGGCAGATACGCAGTATTTT,CSALGGPSSGRWADTQYF
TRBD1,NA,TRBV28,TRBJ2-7,TGTGCCAGCAGTTCTACCCCGGGACAGGGGAAATACGAGCAGTACTTC,CASSSTPGQGKYEQYF
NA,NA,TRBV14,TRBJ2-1,TGTGCCAGCAGCCAAGTAGACTACCCCACCAATGAGCAGTTCTTC,CASSQVDYPTNEQFF
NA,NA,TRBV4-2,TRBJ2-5,TGTGCCAGCAGCCAGGTTCATGAGGTACGGGAGACCCAGTACTTC,CASSQVHEVRETQYF
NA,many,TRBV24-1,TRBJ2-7,TGTGCCACCAGTCGGGGAGGTCGCGAGCAGTACTTC,CATSRGGREQYF
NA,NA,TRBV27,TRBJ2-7,TGTGCCAGCAGTCCGGCGGCAGTAAGGGAGCAGTACTTC,CASSPAAVREQYF
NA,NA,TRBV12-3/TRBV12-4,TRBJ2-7,TGTGCCAGCAGTTTTGATGCCAGGGGAGCGGTTTGGCAGTACTTC,CASSFDARGAVWQYF
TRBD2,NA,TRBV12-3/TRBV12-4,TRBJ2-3,TGTGCCAGCAGTCCCGGCCGGACTAGCGGTCTCACAGATACGCAGTATTTT,CASSPGRTSGLTDTQYF
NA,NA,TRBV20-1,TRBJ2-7,TGCAGTGCTAGACTAGCGTACTTCGAGCAGTACTTC,CSARLAYFEQYF
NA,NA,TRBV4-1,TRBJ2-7,TGCGCCAGCAGCCAAATCGGGCGGGTGCGACAGGAAACCTACGAGCAGTACTTC,CASSQIGRVRQETYEQYF
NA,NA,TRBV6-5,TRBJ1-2,TGTGCCAGCAGTTACGACGGGGACTATGGCTACACCTTC,CASSYDGDYGYTF
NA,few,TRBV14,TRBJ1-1,TGTGCCAGCAGCCAAAGGACAATGAACACTGAAGCTTTCTTT,CASSQRTMNTEAFF
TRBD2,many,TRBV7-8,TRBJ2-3,TGTGCCAGCAGCTTATGGCGGGAGGGCCAGAACACAGATACGCAGTATTTT,CASSLWREGQNTDTQYF
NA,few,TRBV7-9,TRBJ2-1,TGTGCCAGCAGCTTAACACAGGGTTTCAATGAGCAGTTCTTC,CASSLTQGFNEQFF
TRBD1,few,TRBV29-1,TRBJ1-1,TGCAGCGCTACAGGGGCATCTGAAGCTTTCTTT,CSATGASEAFF
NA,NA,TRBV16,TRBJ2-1,TGTGCCAGCAGCCAAATCGGAGACAGGTACAATGAGCAGTTCTTC,CASSQIGDRYNEQFF
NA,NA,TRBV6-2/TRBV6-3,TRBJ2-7,TGTGCCAGCAGTCTGGACTCCTACGAGCTGTACTTC,CASSLDSYELYF
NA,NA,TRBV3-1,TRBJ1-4,TGTGCCAGCAGCCAAAGAGGTGAAAAACTGTTTTTT,CASSQRGEKLFF
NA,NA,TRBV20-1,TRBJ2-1,TGCAGTGCTAGGGGGACTTGGGCCAATGAGCAGTTCTTC,CSARGTWANEQFF